This T cell receptor beta chain originates from a study of cytomegalovirus exposure and HLA in healthy donors. Germline V gene data show CDR1 as SGHAT and CDR2 as FQNNGV. With 7 bases clipped from V and 8 bases from J, the junction kept 8 bases outside the gene matches. CDR3 length: 13 amino acids. The PCR had 60 Vbeta and 13 Jbeta primers. The repertoire was sequenced with immunoSEQ multiplex PCR; TCRdb's copy has only in-frame clones and lacks some. The repertoire holds roughly 150,000 clones, with roughly 70% as singletons. The chain joins TRBV11-2 to TRBJ1-1; 9 positions agree with TRBD1. The sample was PBMCs. The TCR sequence derives from a man aged 25 to 45 in good health and CMV-seronegative. The CDR3 DNA sequence: TGTGCCAGCAACAGGGGGCGTCTCAACGAAGCTTTCTTT. Encoded protein: CASNRGRLNEAFF. The complete variable domain, with remaining parts taken from reference TRBV11-2 and TRBJ1-1, reads EAGVAQSPRYKIIEKRQSVAFWCNPISGHATLYWYQQILGQGPKLLIQFQNNGVVDDSQLPKDRFSAERLKGVDSTLKIQPAKLEDSAVYLCASNRGRLNEAFFGQGTRLTVV.